The present T cell receptor (beta chain) was sequenced within a study of blood T cells in healthy people across ages. The overall study: For every two T cells, template switching captured about one barcoded beta molecule. Whole-study findings and limits: The diversity estimates, figures obtained from one million T cells, were considered underestimates.

With regard to this clonotype: Its antigen is currently unknown. The junction departs from the called germline gene at one end, perhaps through a read error.

This CDR3 is built from 14 residues. Germline V gene data show CDR1 as DFQATT and CDR2 as SNEGSKA (reference sequence). Together with a sample-barcoded 5' primer, a J-beta primer mix was included in a second PCR lasting about 7 to 11 cycles. A template-switch adaptor containing 12 random nucleotides labeled each cDNA molecule. MiXCR, applied by TCRdb to the 5' RACE reads, yields one record per CDR3 protein. The sample lists approximately 940,000 distinct CDR3 sequences, 45% to 50% occurring once. The TCR comes from a young man in good health. The V gene is TRBV20-1, the J gene TRBJ2-3; 7 bases map to TRBD1. Sequenced sample: blood. CDR3 loop: CSARSRGRTDSQYF. DNA for the CDR3: TGCAGTGCTAGAAGTAGGGGGCGGACAGATTCGCAGTATTTT.